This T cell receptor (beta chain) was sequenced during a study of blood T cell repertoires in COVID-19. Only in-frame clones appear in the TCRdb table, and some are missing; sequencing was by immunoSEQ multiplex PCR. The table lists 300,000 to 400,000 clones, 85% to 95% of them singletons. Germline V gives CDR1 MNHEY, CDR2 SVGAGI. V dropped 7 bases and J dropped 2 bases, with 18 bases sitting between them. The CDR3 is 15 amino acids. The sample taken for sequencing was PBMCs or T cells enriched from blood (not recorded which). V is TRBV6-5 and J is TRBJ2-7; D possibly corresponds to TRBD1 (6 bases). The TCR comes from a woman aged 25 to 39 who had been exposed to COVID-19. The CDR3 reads CASTRSTGFTYEQYF. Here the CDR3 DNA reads TGTGCCAGCACCCGGTCTACAGGGTTCACCTACGAGCAGTACTTC.